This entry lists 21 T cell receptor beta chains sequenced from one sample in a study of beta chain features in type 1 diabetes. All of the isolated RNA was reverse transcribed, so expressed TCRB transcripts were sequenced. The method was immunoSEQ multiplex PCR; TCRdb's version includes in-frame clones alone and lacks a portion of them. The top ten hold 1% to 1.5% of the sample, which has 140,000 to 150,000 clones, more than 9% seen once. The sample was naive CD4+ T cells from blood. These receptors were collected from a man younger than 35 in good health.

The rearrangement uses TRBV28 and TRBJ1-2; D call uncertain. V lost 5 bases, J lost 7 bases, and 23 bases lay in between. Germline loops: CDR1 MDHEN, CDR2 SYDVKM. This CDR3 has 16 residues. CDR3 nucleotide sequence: TGTGCCAGCAGTCCCCCGATGGGCGGACTGCCTCCTGGCTACACCTTC. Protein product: CASSPPMGGLPPGYTF.

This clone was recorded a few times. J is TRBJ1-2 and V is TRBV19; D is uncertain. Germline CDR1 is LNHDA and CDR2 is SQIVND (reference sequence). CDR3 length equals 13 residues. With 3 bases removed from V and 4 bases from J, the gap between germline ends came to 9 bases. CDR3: CASSIGMAYGYTF. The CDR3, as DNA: TGTGCCAGTAGTATCGGGATGGCCTATGGCTACACCTTC. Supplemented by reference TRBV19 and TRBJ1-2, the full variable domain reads DGGITQSPKYLFRKEGQNVTLSCEQNLNHDAMYWYRQDPGQGLRLIYYSQIVNDFQKGDIAEGYSVSREKKESFPLTVTSAQKNPTAFYLCASSIGMAYGYTFGSGTRLTVV.

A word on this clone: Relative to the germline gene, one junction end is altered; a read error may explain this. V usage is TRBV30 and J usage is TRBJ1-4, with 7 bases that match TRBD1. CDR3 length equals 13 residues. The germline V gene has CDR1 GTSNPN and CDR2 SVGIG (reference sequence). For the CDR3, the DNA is TGTGCCTGGAGCCCCACCGGGACAGCAAAAGTGTTTTTT. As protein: CAWSPTGTAKVFF. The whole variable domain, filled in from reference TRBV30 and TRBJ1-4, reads SQTIHQWPATLVQPVGSPLSLECTVEGTSNPNLYWYRQAAGRGLQLLFYSVGIGQISSEVPQNLSASRPQDRQFILSSKKLLLSDSGFYLCAWSPTGTAKVFFGSGTQLSVL.

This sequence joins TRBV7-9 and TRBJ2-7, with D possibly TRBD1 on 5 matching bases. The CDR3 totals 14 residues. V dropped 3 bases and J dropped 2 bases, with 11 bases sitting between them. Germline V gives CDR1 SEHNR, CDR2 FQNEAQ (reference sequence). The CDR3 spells CASSLDTIPYEQYF. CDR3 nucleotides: TGTGCCAGCAGCTTGGACACCATCCCCTACGAGCAGTACTTC. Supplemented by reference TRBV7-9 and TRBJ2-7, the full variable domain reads DTGVSQNPRHKITKRGQNVTFRCDPISEHNRLYWYRQTLGQGPEFLTYFQNEAQLEKSRLLSDRFSAERPKGSFSTLEIQRTEQGDSAMYLCASSLDTIPYEQYFGPGTRLTVT.

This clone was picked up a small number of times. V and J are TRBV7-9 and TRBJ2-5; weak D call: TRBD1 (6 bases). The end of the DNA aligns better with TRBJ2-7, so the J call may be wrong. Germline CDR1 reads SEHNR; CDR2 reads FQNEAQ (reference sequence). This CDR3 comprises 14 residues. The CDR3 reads CASSLRDTSYEQYF. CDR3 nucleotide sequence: TGTGCCAGCAGCCTCCGGGACACATCCTACGAGCAGTACTTC.

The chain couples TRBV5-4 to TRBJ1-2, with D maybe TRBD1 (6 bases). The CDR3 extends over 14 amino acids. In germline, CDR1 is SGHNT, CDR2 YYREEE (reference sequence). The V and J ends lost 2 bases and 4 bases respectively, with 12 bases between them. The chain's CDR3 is CASSFWTESYGYTF. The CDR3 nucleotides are TGTGCCAGCAGCTTTTGGACAGAGAGCTATGGCTACACCTTC.

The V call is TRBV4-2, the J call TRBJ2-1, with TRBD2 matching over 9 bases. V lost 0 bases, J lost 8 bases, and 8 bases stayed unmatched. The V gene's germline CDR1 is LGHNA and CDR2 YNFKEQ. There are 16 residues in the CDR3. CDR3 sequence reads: CASSQDASGGPDEQFF. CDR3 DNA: TGTGCCAGCAGCCAAGATGCCAGCGGGGGGCCGGATGAGCAGTTCTTC.

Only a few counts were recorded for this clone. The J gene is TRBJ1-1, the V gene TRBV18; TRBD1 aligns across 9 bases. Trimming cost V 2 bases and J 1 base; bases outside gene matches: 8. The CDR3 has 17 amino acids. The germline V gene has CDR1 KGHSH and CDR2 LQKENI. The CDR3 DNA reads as TGTGCCAGCTCACCAATAACAGGGGGCACGGGGAACACTGAAGCTTTCTTT. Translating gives CASSPITGGTGNTEAFF.

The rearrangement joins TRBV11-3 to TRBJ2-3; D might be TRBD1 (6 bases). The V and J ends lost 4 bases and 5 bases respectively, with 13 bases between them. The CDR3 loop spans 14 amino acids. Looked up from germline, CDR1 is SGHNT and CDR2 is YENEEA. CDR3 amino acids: CASSSGGGVDTQYF. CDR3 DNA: TGTGCCAGCAGCTCAGGTGGGGGCGTAGATACGCAGTATTTT. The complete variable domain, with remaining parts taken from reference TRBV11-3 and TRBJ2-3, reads EAGVVQSPRYKIIEKKQPVAFWCNPISGHNTLYWYLQNLGQGPELLIRYENEEAVDDSQLPKDRFSAERLKGVDSTLKIQPAELGDSAVYLCASSSGGGVDTQYFGPGTRLTVL.

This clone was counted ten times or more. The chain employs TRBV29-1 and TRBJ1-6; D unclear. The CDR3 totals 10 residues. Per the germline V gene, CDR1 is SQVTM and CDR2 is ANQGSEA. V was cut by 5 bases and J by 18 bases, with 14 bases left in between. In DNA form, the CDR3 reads TGCAGCGTTTTGAGGGCCGAGGACCACTTT. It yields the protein CSVLRAEDHF. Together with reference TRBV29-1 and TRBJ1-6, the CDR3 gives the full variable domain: SAVISQKPSRDICQRGTSLTIQCQVDSQVTMMFWYRQQPGQSLTLIATANQGSEATYESGFVIDKFPISRPNLTFSTLTVSNMSPEDSSIYLCSVLRAEDHFGNGTRLTVT.

The CDR3, as DNA: TGTGCCAGCAGCTTACAGGCGGGACGAGAGACCCAGTACTTC. Amino acids: CASSLQAGRETQYF. The chain links TRBV7-3 to TRBJ2-5, with TRBD2 as a possible D gene (6 bases). Trimming stripped 2 bases from V and 4 bases from J, with 11 bases between. CDR3 length equals 14 residues. Per germline, CDR1 SGHTA and CDR2 FQGTGA.

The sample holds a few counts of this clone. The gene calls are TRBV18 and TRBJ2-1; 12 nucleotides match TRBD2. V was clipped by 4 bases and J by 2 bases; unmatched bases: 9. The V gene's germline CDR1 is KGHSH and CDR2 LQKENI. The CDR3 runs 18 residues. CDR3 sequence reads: CASSLFLAGGPPYNEQFF. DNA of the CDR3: TGTGCCAGCTCACTTTTCCTAGCGGGGGGGCCTCCCTACAATGAGCAGTTCTTC.

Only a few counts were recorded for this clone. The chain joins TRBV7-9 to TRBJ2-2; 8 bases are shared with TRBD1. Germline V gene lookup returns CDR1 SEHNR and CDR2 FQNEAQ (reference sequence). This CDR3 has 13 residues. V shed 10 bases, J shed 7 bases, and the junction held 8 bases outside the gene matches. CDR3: CAIDRGGDGELFF. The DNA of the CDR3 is TGTGCCATAGACAGGGGAGGAGACGGGGAGCTGTTTTTT. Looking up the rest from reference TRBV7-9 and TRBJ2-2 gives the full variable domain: DTGVSQNPRHKITKRGQNVTFRCDPISEHNRLYWYRQTLGQGPEFLTYFQNEAQLEKSRLLSDRFSAERPKGSFSTLEIQRTEQGDSAMYLCAIDRGGDGELFFGEGSRLTVL.

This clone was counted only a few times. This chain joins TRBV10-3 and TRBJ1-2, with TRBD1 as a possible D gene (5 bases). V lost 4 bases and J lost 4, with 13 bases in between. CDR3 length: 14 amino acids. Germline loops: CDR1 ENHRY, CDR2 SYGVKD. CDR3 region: CAISATTGPYGYTF. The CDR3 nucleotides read TGTGCCATCAGTGCAACAACAGGCCCCTATGGCTACACCTTC.

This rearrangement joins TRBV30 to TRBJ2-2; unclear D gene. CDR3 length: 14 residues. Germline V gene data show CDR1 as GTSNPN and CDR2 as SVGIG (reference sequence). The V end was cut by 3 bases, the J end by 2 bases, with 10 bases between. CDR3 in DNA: TGTGCCTGGAGGCGGCAGATAAACACCGGGGAGCTGTTTTTT. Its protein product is CAWRRQINTGELFF.

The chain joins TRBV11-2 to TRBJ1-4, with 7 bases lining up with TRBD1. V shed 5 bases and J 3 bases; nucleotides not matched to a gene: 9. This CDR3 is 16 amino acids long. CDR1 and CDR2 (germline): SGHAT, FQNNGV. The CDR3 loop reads CASSKRDRGANEKLFF. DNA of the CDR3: TGTGCCAGCAGCAAAAGGGACAGAGGGGCTAATGAAAAACTGTTTTTT. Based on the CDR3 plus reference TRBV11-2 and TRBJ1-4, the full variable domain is EAGVAQSPRYKIIEKRQSVAFWCNPISGHATLYWYQQILGQGPKLLIQFQNNGVVDDSQLPKDRFSAERLKGVDSTLKIQPAKLEDSAVYLCASSKRDRGANEKLFFGSGTQLSVL.

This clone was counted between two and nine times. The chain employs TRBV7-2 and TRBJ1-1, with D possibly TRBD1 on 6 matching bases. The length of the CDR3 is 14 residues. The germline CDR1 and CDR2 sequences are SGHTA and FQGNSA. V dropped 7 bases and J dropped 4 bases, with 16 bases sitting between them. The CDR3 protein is CASKLGGARTEAFF. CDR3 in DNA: TGTGCCAGCAAGCTCGGGGGGGCGCGCACTGAAGCTTTCTTT.

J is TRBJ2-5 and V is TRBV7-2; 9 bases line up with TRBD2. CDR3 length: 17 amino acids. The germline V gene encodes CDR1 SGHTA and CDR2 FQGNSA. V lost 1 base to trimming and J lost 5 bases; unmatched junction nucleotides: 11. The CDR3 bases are TGTGCCAGCAGCTTAGTTCGGGCGGGGGGGCGGAGGGAGACCCAGTACTTC. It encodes CASSLVRAGGRRETQYF. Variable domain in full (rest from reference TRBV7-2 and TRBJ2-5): GAGVSQSPSNKVTEKGKDVELRCDPISGHTALYWYRQSLGQGLEFLIYFQGNSAPDKSGLPSDRFSAERTGGSVSTLTIQRTQQEDSAVYLCASSLVRAGGRRETQYFGPGTRLLVL.

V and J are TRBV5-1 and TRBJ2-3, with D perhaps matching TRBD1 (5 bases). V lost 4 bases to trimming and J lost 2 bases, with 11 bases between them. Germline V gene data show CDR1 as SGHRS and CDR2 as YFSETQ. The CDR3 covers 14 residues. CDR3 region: CASSVTVPTDTQYF. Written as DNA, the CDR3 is TGCGCCAGCAGCGTGACAGTTCCCACAGATACGCAGTATTTT.

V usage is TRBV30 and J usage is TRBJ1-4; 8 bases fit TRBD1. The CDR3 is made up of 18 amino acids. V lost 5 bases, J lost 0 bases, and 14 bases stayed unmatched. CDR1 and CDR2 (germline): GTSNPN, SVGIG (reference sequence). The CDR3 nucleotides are TGTGCCTGGTCCCCAAGGGGCAGGGGGCCCCCAACTAATGAAAAACTGTTTTTT. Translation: CAWSPRGRGPPTNEKLFF.

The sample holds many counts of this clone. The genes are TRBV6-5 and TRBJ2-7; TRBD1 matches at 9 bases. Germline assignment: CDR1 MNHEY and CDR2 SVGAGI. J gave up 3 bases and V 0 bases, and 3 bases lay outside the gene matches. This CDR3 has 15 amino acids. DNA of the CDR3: TGTGCCAGCAGTTACTCGGCGACAGGGGGCTACGAGCAGTACTTC. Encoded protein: CASSYSATGGYEQYF.